The clone carrying this T cell receptor beta chain was observed a single time. The entry originates in a study of Ad26.COV2.S vaccination and SARS-CoV-2 variants. Deletions cut 2 bases from V and 4 bases from J, with 14 bases between. The CDR3 consists of 15 residues. Per the germline V gene, CDR1 is LGHNA and CDR2 is YSLEER. Documented treatment: some 19 received Ad26.COV2.S at low or high dose, single or two shots; a few received placebo; per-sample allocation not given. Sample collection was performed on day 63 after the first vaccine or placebo injection. TCRdb's table, derived via immunoSEQ multiplex PCR, lists solely in-frame clones and lacks some. The sample shows about 410,000 clones, about nine tenths of them seen only once.

The source of this sequence is a person between 18 and 60 years old who received the Ad26.COV2.S COVID-19 vaccine or a placebo. Material: peripheral blood, obtained in a trial of Ad26.COV2.S vaccine versus placebo. The genes are TRBV4-3 and TRBJ1-2; D unresolved. This CDR3 is CASSQYPVTTYGYTF. The CDR3 region has the DNA TGCGCCAGCAGCCAATACCCCGTGACCACCTATGGCTACACCTTC.